This TCR beta chain was retrieved from a study of regulatory T cells in long-lasting Graves disease. Whole-study context: Disease was considered persistent Graves' disease after over 5 years of antithyroid drugs (with positive TSH receptor antibodies).

The CDR3 spans 14 residues. V was cut by 3 bases and J by 4 bases, with 12 bases left in between. The germline gives CDR1 MDHEN, CDR2 SYDVKM. This clonotype was seen at least ten times. Time point specified: persistent/refractory GD, antithyroid drugs over 5 years with positive TRAb. The authors made the TCR library using RNA they extracted from PBMCs. Doctors identified Graves' disease using the American Thyroid Association guidelines. The patients included were those that came from an endocrinology department in Xi'an, China. The authors drew approximately 10 milliliters of peripheral blood into EDTA tubes. Assembly of TCR beta libraries relied on iRepertoire HTBI primers together with Arm-PCR of CDR3 regions. Via MiXCR, TCRdb re-called the multiplex PCR reads, giving one row per CDR3 protein. The sample lists fewer than 600,000 distinct CDR3 sequences; about 20% were seen once.

This TCR came from a female donor with Graves disease. Source: peripheral blood mononuclear cells (PBMCs), taken when the disease was refractory, from a patient treated with antithyroid drugs. The chain links TRBV28 to TRBJ1-1, with a possible D match to TRBD1 (5 bases). This chain's CDR3 is CASSFEGWGTEAFF. CDR3 coding DNA: TGTGCCAGCAGTTTTGAGGGGTGGGGCACTGAAGCTTTCTTT.